Below, 24 T cell receptor beta chains from the same sample are listed, as sequenced in a study of T cells in lung cancer brain metastases (dated by TCRdb to the late 2010s). The library was obtained by the immunoSEQ multiplex PCR assay. Held by TCRdb, this immuneACCESS table contains in-frame sequences only and omits some clones. Under half of the omission traces to an unresolved V gene where checked; the cause of the rest is unknown. For this sample the table gives 4,500 to 5,000 clones, of which around 85% were detected only once. Clones ranked in the top ten supply roughly 2.3% of the sample. Specimen: tumor tissue from the primary lung tumor. The sample's cell subset or site label is to be understood as: primary lung cancer lesion. The receptors derive from a man over 45 with non-small cell lung cancer.

This clone was seen once. The CDR3 loop reads CASSRSGQDGYTF. The CDR3 DNA sequence: TGTGCCAGCAGTCGAAGCGGACAGGATGGCTACACCTTC. The chain uses TRBV11-2 and TRBJ1-2; 7 nucleotides line up with TRBD1. The germline CDR1 and CDR2 sequences are SGHAT and FQNNGV. J was trimmed by 6 bases and V by 6 bases; bases with no gene match: 7. CDR3 length: 13 residues. Filled out from reference TRBV11-2 and TRBJ1-2, the complete variable domain reads EAGVAQSPRYKIIEKRQSVAFWCNPISGHATLYWYQQILGQGPKLLIQFQNNGVVDDSQLPKDRFSAERLKGVDSTLKIQPAKLEDSAVYLCASSRSGQDGYTFGSGTRLTVV.

The chain recombines TRBV11-2 with TRBJ1-6; maybe TRBD1 (6 bases). The CDR3 has 16 residues. The germline gives CDR1 SGHAT, CDR2 FQNNGV. Trimming left V 5 bases short and J 5 bases short, with 16 bases between. The CDR3 DNA follows: TGTGCCAGCAGCCCTCGGACAGCAAATAATAATTCACCCCTCCACTTT. It encodes CASSPRTANNNSPLHF.

The chain uses TRBV29-1 and TRBJ1-1; TRBD1 is a possible D gene (5 bases). The germline V gene has CDR1 SQVTM and CDR2 ANQGSEA. This CDR3 has 13 residues. V was shortened by 1 base and J by 7 bases, with 13 bases between the two germline ends. This CDR3 reads CSVEGTFQGEAFF. For the CDR3, the DNA is TGCAGCGTTGAAGGCACATTTCAGGGTGAAGCTTTCTTT.

V usage is TRBV2 and J usage is TRBJ2-7; tentative D call: TRBD1 (6 bases). Trimming pared 6 bases from V and 5 bases from J, leaving 14 bases between. The CDR3 has 13 amino acids. Germline loops: CDR1 SNHLY, CDR2 FYNNEI. CDR3 amino acids: CASRPLQGNEQYF. The CDR3 nucleotides are TGTGCCAGCAGACCATTACAGGGTAACGAGCAGTACTTC. Using reference TRBV2 and TRBJ2-7 for the parts outside the CDR3, the full variable domain is EPEVTQTPSHQVTQMGQEVILRCVPISNHLYFYWYRQILGQKVEFLVSFYNNEISEKSEIFDDQFSVERPDGSNFTLKIRSTKLEDSAMYFCASRPLQGNEQYFGPGTRLTVT.

This clone has more than one count but fewer than ten. Other nucleotide sequences in the sample specify the same CDR3. The CDR3 sequence is CASSPLQGADTEAFF. The CDR3, as DNA: TGTGCCAGCAGCCCCCTACAGGGGGCCGACACTGAAGCTTTCTTT. The V and J genes are TRBV4-2 and TRBJ1-1, with 9 bases matching TRBD1. From germline, CDR1 is LGHNA and CDR2 YNFKEQ. This CDR3 spans 15 amino acids. With 4 bases clipped from V and 3 bases from J, the junction kept 6 bases outside the gene matches.

V is TRBV7-9 and J is TRBJ2-1; no clear D gene. The CDR3 runs 16 residues. The germline CDR1 and CDR2 sequences are SEHNR and FQNEAQ (reference sequence). Deletions cut 1 base from V and 0 bases from J, with 10 bases between. CDR3 sequence reads: CASSLDSRISYNEQFF. The CDR3 DNA reads TGTGCCAGCAGCTTAGACTCGCGTATCTCCTACAATGAGCAGTTCTTC.

The rearrangement links TRBV30 to TRBJ1-4; D remains ambiguous. The CDR3 runs to 13 residues. V lost 0 bases to trimming and J lost 8 bases, with 10 bases between them. CDR1 and CDR2 from the germline V gene are GTSNPN and SVGIG (reference sequence). The CDR3 region is CAWSVIEYEKLFF. The CDR3 DNA follows: TGTGCCTGGAGTGTAATCGAGTACGAAAAACTGTTTTTT. Complete variable domain (other parts from reference TRBV30 and TRBJ1-4): SQTIHQWPATLVQPVGSPLSLECTVEGTSNPNLYWYRQAAGRGLQLLFYSVGIGQISSEVPQNLSASRPQDRQFILSSKKLLLSDSGFYLCAWSVIEYEKLFFGSGTQLSVL.

The rearrangement joins TRBV7-2 to TRBJ2-7; no reliable D call. Trimming left V 1 base short and J 1 base short, with 14 bases between. Germline values: CDR1 SGHTA, CDR2 FQGNSA. The CDR3 runs 16 residues. The CDR3 DNA reads as TGTGCCAGCAGCTTAGGCGTCGGACGGGTTTCCTACGAGCAGTACTTC. This codes for CASSLGVGRVSYEQYF.

The chain combines TRBV18 with TRBJ1-6; maybe TRBD1 (5 bases). The CDR3 spans 15 residues. V was clipped by 3 bases and J by 7 bases, with 13 bases between them. The germline gives CDR1 KGHSH, CDR2 LQKENI. CDR3 bases: TGTGCCAGCTCACCGCTCGACAGTCCAAATTCACCCCTCCACTTT. It is translated as CASSPLDSPNSPLHF.

This chain joins TRBV2 and TRBJ2-2, with D uncertain. V lost 5 bases and J 7 bases, leaving 8 bases between the germline ends. The CDR3 has 12 residues. The V gene's germline CDR1 is SNHLY and CDR2 FYNNEI. Written as DNA, the CDR3 is TGTGCCAGCAGTCCGGGCTTCGGGGAGCTGTTTTTT. Protein product: CASSPGFGELFF.

This clone was seen a handful of times. The J gene is TRBJ2-2, the V gene TRBV28; no reliable D call. This CDR3 is built from 13 residues. Trimming left V 4 bases short and J 3 bases short, with 6 bases between. Germline CDR1 reads MDHEN; CDR2 reads SYDVKM. The CDR3 loop reads CASSSAYTGELFF. CDR3 coding DNA: TGTGCCAGCAGTTCGGCGTACACCGGGGAGCTGTTTTTT.

This chain links TRBV6-1 with TRBJ1-1; tentative D call: TRBD1 (6 bases). The CDR3 loop spans 14 amino acids. The germline gives CDR1 MNHNS, CDR2 SASEGT. Trimming left V 7 bases short and J 5 bases short, with 17 bases between. The CDR3 region is CASTEGGGKTEAFF. For the CDR3, the DNA is TGTGCCAGCACCGAAGGGGGGGGGAAAACTGAAGCTTTCTTT.

About this clone itself: One junction end does not reproduce the germline sequence, and a read error may be involved. The chain carries TRBV20-1 and TRBJ1-4, with 8 positions matching TRBD1. The germline CDR1 and CDR2 sequences are DFQATT and SNEGSKA (reference sequence). The CDR3 runs 11 residues. DNA of the CDR3: TGCAGTGCACTTTCACAGGGGGGGAATGTTTTT. Amino acid sequence: CSALSQGGNVF.

The chain couples TRBV2 to TRBJ2-4; D might be TRBD2 (5 bases). Looked up from germline, CDR1 is SNHLY and CDR2 is FYNNEI. The V end was cut by 6 bases, the J end by 9 bases, with 6 bases between. The CDR3 spans 10 residues. This CDR3 is CASSGLIQYF. For the CDR3, the DNA is TGTGCCAGCAGCGGACTCATTCAGTACTTC.

The CDR3 region has the DNA TGTGCCAGCAGTGACCTCCGGACAGGGAATTCACCCCTCCACTTT. Protein: CASSDLRTGNSPLHF. The V and J genes are TRBV28 and TRBJ1-6; TRBD1 matches 8 bases. Germline-derived CDR1 and CDR2 are MDHEN and SYDVKM. With 5 bases clipped from V and 7 bases from J, the junction kept 7 bases outside the gene matches. The length of the CDR3 is 15 residues.

V and J are TRBV28 and TRBJ2-7, with TRBD2 as a possible D gene (5 bases). From germline, CDR1 is MDHEN and CDR2 SYDVKM. The V and J ends lost 6 bases and 6 bases respectively, with 21 bases between them. The CDR3 totals 15 residues. The DNA for the CDR3 is TGTGCCAGCAGCCGGGGTGGATGGGCGTATGGCGAGCAGTACTTC. It translates to CASSRGGWAYGEQYF.

The chain recombines TRBV19 with TRBJ2-3; D is unresolved. The CDR3 extends over 14 amino acids. The germline CDR1 and CDR2 sequences are LNHDA and SQIVND (reference sequence). V was pared by 6 bases and J by 0 bases, with 10 bases between. This CDR3 is CASSETSSTDTQYF. CDR3 bases: TGTGCCAGTAGCGAAACGAGCAGCACAGATACGCAGTATTTT.

In DNA form, the CDR3 reads TGTGCCAGCAGCAAGAGCGGGGGGGAGACCCAGTACTTC. This encodes CASSKSGGETQYF. The chain links TRBV7-9 to TRBJ2-5, with 9 positions matching TRBD2. The CDR3 length is 13 residues. The germline V gene encodes CDR1 SEHNR and CDR2 FQNEAQ (reference sequence). V gave up 5 bases and J gave up 5 bases; unmatched junction bases: 3. The complete variable domain, with remaining parts taken from reference TRBV7-9 and TRBJ2-5, reads DTGVSQNPRHKITKRGQNVTFRCDPISEHNRLYWYRQTLGQGPEFLTYFQNEAQLEKSRLLSDRFSAERPKGSFSTLEIQRTEQGDSAMYLCASSKSGGETQYFGPGTRLLVL.

V and J are TRBV10-3 and TRBJ1-3, with D unresolved. V was pared by 3 bases and J by 0 bases, with 9 bases between. Germline assignment: CDR1 ENHRY and CDR2 SYGVKD. This CDR3 contains 15 residues. CDR3 amino acids: CAISDRASSGNTIYF. The CDR3 nucleotides read TGTGCCATCAGTGATCGGGCAAGCTCTGGAAACACCATATATTTT.

This chain links TRBV9 with TRBJ2-7, with TRBD1 identical over 8 bases. V was pared by 0 bases and J by 6 bases, with 14 bases of the junction left unmatched. The CDR3 covers 17 residues. Germline CDR1 and CDR2: SGDLS and YYNGEE. CDR3 DNA: TGTGCCAGCAGCGTAGGAGCTCCAGGGGGCTTAGGTGTCGAGCAGTACTTC. As protein: CASSVGAPGGLGVEQYF.

V usage is TRBV7-9 and J usage is TRBJ2-3; tentative D call: TRBD2 (6 bases). The CDR3 length is 15 residues. Trimming shortened V by 5 bases and J by 4 bases, and 16 bases separated the two germline ends. CDR1 is SEHNR, CDR2 FQNEAQ, per germline (reference sequence). The CDR3 DNA sequence: TGTGCCAGCAGCCCTCTCCCGACTAGTCCAGATACGCAGTATTTT. Residues: CASSPLPTSPDTQYF.

The chain employs TRBV13 and TRBJ2-3; D unresolved. Germline V gene lookup returns CDR1 PRHDT and CDR2 FYEKMQ (reference sequence). The V end was cut by 0 bases, the J end by 14 bases, with 15 bases between. CDR3 length: 13 amino acids. The CDR3 loop reads CASSLGQRPLAYF. CDR3 bases: TGTGCCAGCAGCTTAGGCCAGAGGCCTCTGGCGTATTTT.

The chain recombines TRBV5-1 with TRBJ1-2; TRBD1 aligns across 7 bases. V lost 0 bases, J lost 4 bases, and 9 bases stayed unmatched. This CDR3 has 16 amino acids. Germline V lookup: CDR1 SGHRS, CDR2 YFSETQ. CDR3 coding DNA: TGCGCCAGCAGCTTGGCAGGGACAGAGTACTTCTATGGCTACACCTTC. This encodes CASSLAGTEYFYGYTF.

This clone was seen once. V usage is TRBV7-9 and J usage is TRBJ1-5, with TRBD1 matching 7 bases. This CDR3 region has 17 residues. Germline trimming cut 1 base from V and 0 bases from J; bases unmatched to any gene: 6. Looked up from germline, CDR1 is SEHNR and CDR2 is FQNEAQ (reference sequence). CDR3 loop: CASSLVQGIYSNQPQHF. The CDR3 DNA reads as TGTGCCAGCAGCTTAGTACAGGGGATTTATAGCAATCAGCCCCAGCATTTT.